The clone carrying this T cell receptor (beta chain) was seen a handful of times. The length of the CDR3 is 14 residues. V dropped 4 bases and J dropped 11 bases, with 18 bases sitting between them. The germline V gene encodes CDR1 LNHDA and CDR2 SQIVND (reference sequence). The data derive from a study of blood T cell repertoires in COVID-19. Study background: The United States, Italy and Spain were the sources of the acute and convalescent COVID-19 samples. In each case, the material was cDNA or gDNA derived from T cells, B-cell-depleted T cells, or PBMCs.

In the study's own analysis: Cell counts per sample came from amplifying reference gene primers. Some clones are missing from TCRdb's copy, which holds only in-frame ones; the method was immunoSEQ multiplex PCR. D and trimming were read from the DNA, whereas the V and J calls and clone size are those reported in that table. The table lists about 160,000 clones, about 81% of them singletons. Sequenced sample: peripheral blood. This sequence joins TRBV19 and TRBJ1-5, with a tentative D call TRBD1 (6 bases). The receptor was isolated from a man aged 60 to 75 with active or convalescent COVID-19. The CDR3: CASSTPGHMAAQHF. As DNA, the CDR3 is TGTGCCAGTAGTACTCCGGGACACATGGCGGCCCAGCATTTT. The variable domain in full, completed from reference TRBV19 and TRBJ1-5, reads DGGITQSPKYLFRKEGQNVTLSCEQNLNHDAMYWYRQDPGQGLRLIYYSQIVNDFQKGDIAEGYSVSREKKESFPLTVTSAQKNPTAFYLCASSTPGHMAAQHFGDGTRLSIL.